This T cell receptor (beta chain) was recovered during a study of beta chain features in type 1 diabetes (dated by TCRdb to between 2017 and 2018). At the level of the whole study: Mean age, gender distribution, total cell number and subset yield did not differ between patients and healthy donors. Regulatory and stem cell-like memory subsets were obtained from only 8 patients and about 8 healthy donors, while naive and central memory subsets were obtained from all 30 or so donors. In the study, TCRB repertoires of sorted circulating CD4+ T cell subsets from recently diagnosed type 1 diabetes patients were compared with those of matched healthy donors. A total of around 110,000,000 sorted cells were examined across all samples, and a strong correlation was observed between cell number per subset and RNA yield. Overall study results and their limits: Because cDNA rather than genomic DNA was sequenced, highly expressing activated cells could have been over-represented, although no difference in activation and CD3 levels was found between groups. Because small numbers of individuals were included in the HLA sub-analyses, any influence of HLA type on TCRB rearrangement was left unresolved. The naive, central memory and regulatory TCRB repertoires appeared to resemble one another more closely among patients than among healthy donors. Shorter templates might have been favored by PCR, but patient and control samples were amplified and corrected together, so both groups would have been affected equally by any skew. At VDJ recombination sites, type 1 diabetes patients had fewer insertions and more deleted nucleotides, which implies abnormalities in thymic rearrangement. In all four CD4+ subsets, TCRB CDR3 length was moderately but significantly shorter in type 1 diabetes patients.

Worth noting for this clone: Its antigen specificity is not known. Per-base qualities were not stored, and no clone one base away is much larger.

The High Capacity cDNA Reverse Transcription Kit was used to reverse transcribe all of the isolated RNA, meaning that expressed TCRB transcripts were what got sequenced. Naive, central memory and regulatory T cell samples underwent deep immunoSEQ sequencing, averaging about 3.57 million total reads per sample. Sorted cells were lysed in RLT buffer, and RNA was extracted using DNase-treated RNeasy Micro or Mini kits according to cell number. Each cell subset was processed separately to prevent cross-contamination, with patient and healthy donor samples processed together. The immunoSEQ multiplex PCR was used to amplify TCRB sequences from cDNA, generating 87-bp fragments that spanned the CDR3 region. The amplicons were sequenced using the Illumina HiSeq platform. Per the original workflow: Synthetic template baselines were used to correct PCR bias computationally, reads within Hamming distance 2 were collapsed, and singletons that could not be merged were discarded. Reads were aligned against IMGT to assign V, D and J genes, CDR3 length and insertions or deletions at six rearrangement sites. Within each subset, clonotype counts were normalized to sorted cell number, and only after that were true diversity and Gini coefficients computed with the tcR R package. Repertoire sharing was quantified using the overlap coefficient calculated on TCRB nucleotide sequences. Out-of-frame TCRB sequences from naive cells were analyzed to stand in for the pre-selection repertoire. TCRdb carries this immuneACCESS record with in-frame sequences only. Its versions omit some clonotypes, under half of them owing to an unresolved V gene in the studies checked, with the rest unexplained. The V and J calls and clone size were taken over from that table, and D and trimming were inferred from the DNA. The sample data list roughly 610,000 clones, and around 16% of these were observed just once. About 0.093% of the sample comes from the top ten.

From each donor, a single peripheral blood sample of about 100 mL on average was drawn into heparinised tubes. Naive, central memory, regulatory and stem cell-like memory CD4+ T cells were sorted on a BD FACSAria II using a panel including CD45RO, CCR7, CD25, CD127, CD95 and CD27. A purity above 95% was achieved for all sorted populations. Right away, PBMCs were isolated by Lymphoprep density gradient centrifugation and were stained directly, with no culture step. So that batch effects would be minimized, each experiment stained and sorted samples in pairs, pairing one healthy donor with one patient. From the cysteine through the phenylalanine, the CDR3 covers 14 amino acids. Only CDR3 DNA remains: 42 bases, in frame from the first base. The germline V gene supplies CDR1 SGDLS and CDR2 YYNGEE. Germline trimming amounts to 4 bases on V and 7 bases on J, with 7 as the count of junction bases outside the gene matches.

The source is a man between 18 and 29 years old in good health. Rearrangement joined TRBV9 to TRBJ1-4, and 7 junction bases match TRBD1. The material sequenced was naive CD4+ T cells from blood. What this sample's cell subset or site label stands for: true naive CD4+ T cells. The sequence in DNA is TGTGCCAGCAGCCAAACGCACAGGGGTGAAAAACTGTTTTTT. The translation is CASSQTHRGEKLFF.